This TCR beta chain was obtained from a study of cytomegalovirus exposure and HLA in healthy donors. Notes on the study in general: One later analysis, an examination of the 100 to 150 validation repertoires, found that first-cohort TCR clusters tended to co-occur in them. Researchers counted 180 or so TCR beta chains as cytomegalovirus-associated. Reported results showed that the classifier diagnosed cytomegalovirus status with high specificity and sensitivity.

Sequencing used immunoSEQ multiplex PCR; TCRdb keeps in-frame clones, though not all of them. The sample holds 120,000 or so clones, approximately 89% seen once. A remark on this clone: Its target is unknown.

The donors were members of the validation cohort comprising approximately 110 subjects, separate from the approximately 630-subject first cohort. The sequenced material came from PBMCs. The clonotype originates from a woman aged 18-29 years in good health and CMV-seronegative.

CDR3 sequence (DNA): TGCGCCAGCAGCCAAGCGCTTGGGGCAGAGGCTTTCTATGGCTACACCTTC. Amino acid sequence: CASSQALGAEAFYGYTF. The V gene is TRBV4-3, the J gene TRBJ1-2, with a tentative D call TRBD1 (5 bases). V was pared by 1 base and J by 4 bases, with 19 bases between. CDR3 size: 17 residues. Per the germline V gene, CDR1 is LGHNA and CDR2 is YSLEER.